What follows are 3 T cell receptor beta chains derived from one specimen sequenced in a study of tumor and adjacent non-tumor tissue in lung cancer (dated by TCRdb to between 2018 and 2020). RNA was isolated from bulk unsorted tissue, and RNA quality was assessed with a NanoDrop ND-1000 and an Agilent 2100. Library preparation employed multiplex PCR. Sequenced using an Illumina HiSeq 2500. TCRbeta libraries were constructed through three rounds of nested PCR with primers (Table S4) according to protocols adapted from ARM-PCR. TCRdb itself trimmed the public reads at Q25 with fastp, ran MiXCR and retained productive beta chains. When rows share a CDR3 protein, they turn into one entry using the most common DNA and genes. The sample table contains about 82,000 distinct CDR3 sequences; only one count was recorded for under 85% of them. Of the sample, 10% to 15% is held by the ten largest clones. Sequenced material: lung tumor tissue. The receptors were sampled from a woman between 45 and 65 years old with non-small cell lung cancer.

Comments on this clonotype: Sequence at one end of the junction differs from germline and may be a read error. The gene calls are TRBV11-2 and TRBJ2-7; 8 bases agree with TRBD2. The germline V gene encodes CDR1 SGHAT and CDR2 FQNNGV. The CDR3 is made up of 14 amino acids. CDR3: CVNSFGTSLWERYF. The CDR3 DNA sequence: TGTGTCAACAGTTTCGGGACTAGTCTGTGGGAGCGGTACTTC.

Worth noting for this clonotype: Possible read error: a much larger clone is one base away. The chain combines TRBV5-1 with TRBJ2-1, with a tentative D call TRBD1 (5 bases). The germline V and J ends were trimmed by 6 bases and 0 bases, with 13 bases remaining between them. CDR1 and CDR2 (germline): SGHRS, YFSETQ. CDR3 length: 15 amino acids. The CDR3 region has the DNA TGCGCCAGCACCTTTGGTCAGGGCTCCTACAATGAGCAGTTCTTC. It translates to CASTFGQGSYNEQFF.

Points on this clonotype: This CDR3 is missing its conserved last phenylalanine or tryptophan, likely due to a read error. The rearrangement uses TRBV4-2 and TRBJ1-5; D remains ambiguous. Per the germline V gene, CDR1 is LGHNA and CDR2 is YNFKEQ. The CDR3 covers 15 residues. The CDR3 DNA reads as TGTGCCAGCAGGCAAGACCTCACTAGCAATCCGCCCCAGCATCTT. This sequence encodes CASRQDLTSNPPQHL.